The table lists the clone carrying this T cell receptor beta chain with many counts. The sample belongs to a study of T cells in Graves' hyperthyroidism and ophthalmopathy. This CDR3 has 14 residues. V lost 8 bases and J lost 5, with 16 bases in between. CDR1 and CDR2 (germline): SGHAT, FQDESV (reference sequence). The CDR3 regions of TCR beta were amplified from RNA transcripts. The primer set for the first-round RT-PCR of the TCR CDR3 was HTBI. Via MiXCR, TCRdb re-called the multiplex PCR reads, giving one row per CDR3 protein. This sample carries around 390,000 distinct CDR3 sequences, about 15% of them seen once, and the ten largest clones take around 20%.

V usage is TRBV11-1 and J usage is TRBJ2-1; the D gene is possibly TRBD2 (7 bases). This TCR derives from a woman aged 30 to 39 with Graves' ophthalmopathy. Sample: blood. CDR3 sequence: CASWGGPSNNEQFF. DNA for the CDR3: TGTGCCAGCTGGGGGGGCCCCTCAAACAATGAGCAGTTCTTC.